The 5 T cell receptor beta chains below were found in one sample sequenced in a study of shared clonotypes between healthy human individuals. The naive CD8 subset, CD45RO-negative cells positively selected for CCR7, excluded terminally differentiated effector memory CD45RA+ cells. TCRdb's copy holds only in-frame clones and misses some; the assay was immunoSEQ multiplex PCR. The table lists around 2.1 million clones, approximately 94% of them singletons, with over 1.5% in the top ten. Sequencing was done on a sample of naive CD8+ T cells from PBMCs. Receptors originate from a man between 18 and 35 years old in good health. Some clones in this sample may be carry-over from other donors' samples.

This clone was found once. The V and J genes are TRBV6-1 and TRBJ2-3; 7 positions agree with TRBD2. CDR1 MNHNS and CDR2 SASEGT come from the germline V gene. J gave up 0 bases and V 4 bases, and 7 bases lay outside the gene matches. The CDR3 spans 16 residues. The CDR3 spells CASSAMASGSTDTQYF. In nucleotides, the CDR3 is TGTGCCAGCAGTGCCATGGCTAGCGGTAGCACAGATACGCAGTATTTT.

The genes are TRBV27 and TRBJ1-2, with 8 bases that match TRBD1. V lost 7 bases, J lost 4 bases, and 11 bases stayed unmatched. Germline V gene sequence: CDR1 MNHEY, CDR2 SMNVEV (reference sequence). This CDR3 contains 15 residues. CDR3 loop: CASNPRGGTGYGYTF. CDR3 nucleotide sequence: TGTGCCAGCAATCCAAGGGGAGGGACAGGCTATGGCTACACCTTC.

The chain is built from TRBV6-5 and TRBJ1-2, with a weak D call TRBD1 (5 bases). This CDR3 has 15 residues. Germline-derived CDR1 and CDR2 are MNHEY and SVGAGI. V gave up 8 bases and J gave up 5 bases, with 21 bases separating them. CDR3 in amino acids: CASHEGRGAWYGYTF. The CDR3 DNA follows: TGTGCCAGCCACGAAGGGAGGGGCGCCTGGTATGGCTACACCTTC.

The chain has TRBV7-2 and TRBJ2-1; the match to TRBD1 covers 9 bases. There are 16 residues in the CDR3. CDR1 SGHTA and CDR2 FQGNSA come from the germline V gene. J was trimmed by 6 bases and V by 0 bases; bases with no gene match: 6. The CDR3 region is CASSLAGQGLFNEQFF. The CDR3, as DNA: TGTGCCAGCAGCTTAGCCGGACAGGGGCTGTTCAATGAGCAGTTCTTC.

This chain joins TRBV7-7 and TRBJ2-1; a possible D gene is TRBD2 (6 bases). V was trimmed by 1 base and J by 4 bases, leaving 14 bases between them. CDR1 SSHAT and CDR2 FNYEAQ come from the germline V gene (reference sequence). The CDR3 is 16 residues long. CDR3 loop: CASSLGEDHEYNEQFF. Written as DNA, the CDR3 is TGTGCCAGCAGCTTAGGGGAGGACCATGAGTACAATGAGCAGTTCTTC.